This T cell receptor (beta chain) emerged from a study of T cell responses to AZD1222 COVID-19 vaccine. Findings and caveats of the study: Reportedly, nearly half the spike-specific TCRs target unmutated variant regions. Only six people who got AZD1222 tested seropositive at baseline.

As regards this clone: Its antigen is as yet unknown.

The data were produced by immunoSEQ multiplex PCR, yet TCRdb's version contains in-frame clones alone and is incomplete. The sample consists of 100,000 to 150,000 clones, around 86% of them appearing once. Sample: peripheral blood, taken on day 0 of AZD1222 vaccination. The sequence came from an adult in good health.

This CDR3 is CASTQMVRGAYEQYF. The CDR3 bases are TGTGCCAGCACCCAGATGGTGCGGGGGGCCTACGAGCAGTACTTC. V is TRBV6-7 and J is TRBJ2-7; 8 bases fit TRBD2. TRBV6-7 is filed as an ORF, its function uncertain. The CDR3 sequence is 15 residues long. The J segment lost 2 bases and the V segment lost 7 bases, leaving 10 bases of the junction unmatched.